These T cell receptor beta chains were read from a single sample in a study of T cells after yellow fever vaccination. MiXCR, applied by TCRdb to the 5' RACE reads, yields one record per CDR3 protein. The sample has about 580,000 distinct CDR3 sequences; roughly 17% are singletons. The input for sequencing was PBMCs, taken 4 to 6 days after the first yellow fever vaccination. These receptors were collected from a man between 18 and 29 years old who received the YFV17D yellow fever vaccine. CDR3s include the opening cysteine and the closing phenylalanine or tryptophan. A D gene is named only where the DNA matches it firmly. Size values are once, few and many counts, or a class for expanded clones, and some rows have none.

d_gene	abundance	len	v_gene	j_gene	CDR3nt	CDR3aa
-	few	15	TRBV5-1	TRBJ2-7	TGCGCCAGCAGCTACGACAGGATTACTTCCTACGAGCAGTACTTC	CASSYDRITSYEQYF
-	many	15	TRBV7-7	TRBJ2-1	TGTGCTAGCAGCTTAGACCGGACGAAGTACAATGAGCAGTTCTTC	CASSLDRTKYNEQFF
TRBD1	few	13	TRBV29-1	TRBJ2-2	TGCAGCGGAAGGGACAGGGTGACCGGGGAGCTGTTTTTT	CSGRDRVTGELFF
-	many	16	TRBV11-2	TRBJ2-3	TGTGCCAGCAGCTTAAACATTCGTGGGTACACAGATACGCAGTATTTT	CASSLNIRGYTDTQYF
-	-	15	TRBV7-6	TRBJ1-1	TGTGCCAGCAGCTTAGATAACGCAGGGGACACTGAAGCTTTCTTT	CASSLDNAGDTEAFF
-	few	16	TRBV12-3/TRBV12-4	TRBJ2-1	TGTGCCAGCAGTTTAAGGGCAGGGCGCCTCTACAATGAGCAGTTCTTC	CASSLRAGRLYNEQFF
TRBD1	many	13	TRBV29-1	TRBJ1-2	TGCAGCGTTGCGGGACAGGGGGCTGATGGCTACACCTTC	CSVAGQGADGYTF
-	-	12	TRBV12-3/TRBV12-4	TRBJ2-4	TGTGCCAGCAGTTTAGATCGCGACATTCAGTACTTC	CASSLDRDIQYF
-	few	13	TRBV29-1	TRBJ2-4	TGCAGCGTTGGGTCCAAGGCCAAAAACATTCAGTACTTC	CSVGSKAKNIQYF
-	few	13	TRBV2	TRBJ1-6	TGTGCCAGCAGCGCGGTCAGCACGACACCCCTCCACTTT	CASSAVSTTPLHF
-	few	14	TRBV11-2	TRBJ2-5	TGTGCCAGCAGCTCCTGGACAGTACAAGAGACCCAGTACTTC	CASSSWTVQETQYF
-	many	14	TRBV27	TRBJ2-2	TGTGCCAGCACCTTGGGCCGTCGGACCGGGGAGCTGTTTTTT	CASTLGRRTGELFF
-	-	17	TRBV7-8	TRBJ2-1	TGTGCCAGCAGCTTAGTATGGGGGGCCCCGGGAATCAATGAGCAGTTCTTC	CASSLVWGAPGINEQFF
-	few	11	TRBV7-9	TRBJ2-1	TGTGCCAGCAGCCGGGCAAATGAGCAGTTCTTC	CASSRANEQFF
-	-	15	TRBV4-2	TRBJ2-5	TGTGCCAGCAGCCAGGACAGTCCAACTCGGGAGACCCAGTACTTC	CASSQDSPTRETQYF
-	few	13	TRBV29-1	TRBJ1-1	TGCAGCGTTGAAAAGGGTATGAACACTGAAGCTTTCTTT	CSVEKGMNTEAFF
TRBD1	few	15	TRBV10-2	TRBJ2-2	TGCGCCAGCAGTCTTGGACAGGGACTCGCCGGGGAGCTGTTTTTT	CASSLGQGLAGELFF
-	-	13	TRBV20-1	TRBJ1-4	TGCAGTGCTGAACGCTCAACTAATGAAAAACTGTTTTTT	CSAERSTNEKLFF
-	few	14	TRBV20-1	TRBJ2-5	TGCAGTGCGACGAGCCCTAGGGGGCAAGAGACCCAGTACTTC	CSATSPRGQETQYF
-	few	12	TRBV20-1	TRBJ2-3	TGCAGTGCTAGTATAGGGCTTGATACGCAGTATTTT	CSASIGLDTQYF
-	many	13	TRBV7-9	TRBJ2-7	TGTGCCAGCAGTTCCGACAGCTCCTACGAGCAGTACTTC	CASSSDSSYEQYF
-	-	16	TRBV4-3	TRBJ2-1	TGCGCCAGCAGCCAAGACTCTACGGATTTTTGGAATGAGCAGTTCTTC	CASSQDSTDFWNEQFF
-	-	13	TRBV27	TRBJ2-2	TGTGCCAGCACAGCTGCGAACACCGGGGAGCTGTTTTTT	CASTAANTGELFF
-	-	13	TRBV7-3	TRBJ1-2	TGTGCCAGCAGCGAGCCCGGGACCGTCGGCTACACCTTC	CASSEPGTVGYTF
-	-	15	TRBV7-6	TRBJ1-6	TGTGCCAGCAGCTTAGATCGTGGGCCATATTCACCCCTCCACTTT	CASSLDRGPYSPLHF
TRBD1	few	15	TRBV11-3	TRBJ2-1	TGTGCCAGCAGCCTGGGGACAGGGAGGGACAATGAGCAGTTCTTC	CASSLGTGRDNEQFF
-	-	13	TRBV24-1	TRBJ2-3	TGTGCCACCAGTGAAGTTGCGGCGGATACGCAGTATTTT	CATSEVAADTQYF
-	many	13	TRBV18	TRBJ1-2	TGTGCCAGCTCGCTCGGACGCTACTATGGCTACACCTTC	CASSLGRYYGYTF
-	-	13	TRBV24-1	TRBJ2-1	TGTGCCACCATGAGGGGGGGCTCGGATGAGCAGTTCTTC	CATMRGGSDEQFF
TRBD1	few	15	TRBV4-1	TRBJ2-1	TGCGCCAGCAGCCAGACGGGACAGGGGTCCGGAGAGCAGTTCTTC	CASSQTGQGSGEQFF
-	-	15	TRBV6-1	TRBJ2-5	TGTGCCAGCAGTGTTTCTCCCACGGAGGGAGAGACCCAGTACTTC	CASSVSPTEGETQYF
-	-	16	TRBV6-5	TRBJ1-1	TGTGCCAGCAGTTACCGGCGTCCGGGAACGGGCACTGAAGCTTTCTTT	CASSYRRPGTGTEAFF
-	few	12	TRBV14	TRBJ1-2	TGTGCCAGCAGCCAAGTTCCTAACAGCTACACCTTC	CASSQVPNSYTF
-	-	11	TRBV29-1	TRBJ2-2	TGCAGCGTTAAGGGGCCCGGGGAGCTGTTTTTT	CSVKGPGELFF